The next 11 T cell receptor beta chains were all read from a single sample in a study of T cell responses to AZD1222 COVID-19 vaccine. The data were produced by immunoSEQ multiplex PCR, yet TCRdb's version contains in-frame clones alone and is incomplete. Among some 170,000 clones, more than 90% were seen once, and the ten largest hold about 2.5%. This material consisted of peripheral blood, taken on day 0 of AZD1222 vaccination. Source of these receptors: an adult in good health.

The chain combines TRBV20-1 with TRBJ1-5; D not resolved. V gave up 3 bases and J gave up 1 base, with 13 bases separating them. Germline loops: CDR1 DFQATT, CDR2 SNEGSKA (reference sequence). The CDR3 extends over 15 amino acids. CDR3 amino acids: CSASITAGSNQPQHF. CDR3 in DNA: TGCAGTGCTAGTATAACAGCGGGGAGCAATCAGCCCCAGCATTTT.

J is TRBJ1-2 and V is TRBV7-2; D is undetermined. Trimming removed 2 bases from V and 5 bases from J, with 9 bases in between. Per germline, CDR1 SGHTA and CDR2 FQGNSA. The CDR3 has 13 amino acids. The CDR3 region has the DNA TGTGCCAGCAGCTTACATCCCAAGTATGGCTACACCTTC. Protein sequence: CASSLHPKYGYTF. The full variable domain, its missing parts supplied by reference TRBV7-2 and TRBJ1-2, is GAGVSQSPSNKVTEKGKDVELRCDPISGHTALYWYRQSLGQGLEFLIYFQGNSAPDKSGLPSDRFSAERTGGSVSTLTIQRTQQEDSAVYLCASSLHPKYGYTFGSGTRLTVV.

This clone appeared a single time. This rearrangement joins TRBV11-3 to TRBJ2-5; TRBD2 matches at 7 bases. The CDR3 is 15 residues long. From germline, CDR1 is SGHNT and CDR2 YENEEA. V shed 5 bases and J 5 bases; nucleotides not matched to a gene: 11. In DNA form, the CDR3 reads TGTGCCAGCAGCCCACCTGGGGGAGGGAAGGAGACCCAGTACTTC. Its protein is CASSPPGGGKETQYF.

This chain connects TRBV16 to TRBJ2-7, with a possible D match to TRBD2 (6 bases). This CDR3 has 15 amino acids. Deletions cut 2 bases from V and 0 bases from J, with 11 bases between. CDR1 is KGHSY and CDR2 is FQNENV in the germline V gene. The CDR3 here is CASSQGLASSYEQYF. The CDR3 DNA reads TGTGCCAGCAGCCAAGGGCTAGCGTCCTCCTACGAGCAGTACTTC. The complete variable domain, with remaining parts taken from reference TRBV16 and TRBJ2-7, reads GEEVAQTPKHLVRGEGQKAKLYCAPIKGHSYVFWYQQVLKNEFKFLISFQNENVFDETGMPKERFSAKCLPNSPCSLEIQATKLEDSAVYFCASSQGLASSYEQYFGPGTRLTVT.

This clone was observed a single time. The V and J genes are TRBV10-3 and TRBJ2-1, with D possibly matching TRBD2 (6 bases). V was pared by 6 bases and J by 4 bases, with 13 bases between. The CDR3 has 14 residues. Germline V lookup: CDR1 ENHRY, CDR2 SYGVKD. This CDR3 reads CAISIGTSYNEQFF. In DNA form, the CDR3 reads TGTGCCATCAGCATAGGGACTTCTTACAATGAGCAGTTCTTC.

This clone was seen a few times. V is TRBV27 and J is TRBJ2-6; no clear D. Trimming removed 0 bases at V and 2 bases at J, with 17 bases between. In germline, CDR1 is MNHEY, CDR2 SMNVEV (reference sequence). This CDR3 comprises 19 residues. The CDR3: CASSLSFPELLPGANVLTF. As DNA, the CDR3 is TGTGCCAGCAGTTTATCGTTTCCGGAGCTCCTTCCTGGGGCCAACGTCCTGACTTTC.

The chain is built from TRBV9 and TRBJ1-4; D call uncertain. CDR1 SGDLS and CDR2 YYNGEE come from the germline V gene. V shed 6 bases and J shed 1 base, with 13 bases lying between them. The CDR3 contains 15 residues. CDR3 residues: CASKLGLETNEKLFF. The CDR3 region has the DNA TGTGCCAGCAAGTTAGGACTGGAAACTAATGAAAAACTGTTTTTT.

This chain joins TRBV11-2 and TRBJ2-1; D unresolved. Trimming took off 5 bases at V and 10 bases at J, with 9 bases between the two ends. This CDR3 comprises 11 residues. Germline-derived CDR1 and CDR2 are SGHAT and FQNNGV. CDR3 nucleotides: TGTGCCAGCAGCCCCTCCTTCGAGCAGTTCTTC. It specifies CASSPSFEQFF.

There are a few counts of this clone. This chain uses TRBV24-1 with TRBJ2-7, with D possibly matching TRBD1 (5 bases). This CDR3 spans 15 amino acids. Deletions cut 3 bases from V and 0 bases from J, with 11 bases between. Germline CDR1 KGHDR, CDR2 SFDVKD. CDR3 loop: CATSDPKQVSYEQYF. Here the CDR3 DNA reads TGTGCCACCAGTGATCCCAAACAGGTCTCCTACGAGCAGTACTTC.

This chain uses TRBV12-3 or TRBV12-4 with TRBJ1-2, with D hard to call. The CDR3 contains 13 residues. Trimming took off 1 base at V and 8 bases at J, with 11 bases between the two ends. CDR3 in amino acids: CASSLGQRGGYTF. As DNA, the CDR3 is TGTGCCAGCAGTTTAGGGCAGCGAGGAGGCTACACCTTC.

The V call is TRBV5-1, the J call TRBJ2-1; perhaps TRBD1 as D (8 bases). Trimming left V 3 bases short and J 8 bases short, with 21 bases between. CDR3 size: 16 residues. Per germline, CDR1 SGHRS and CDR2 YFSETQ. The CDR3 nucleotides are TGCGCCAGCAGCTCCATCCGGGACAGGCTAGCGGATGAGCAGTTCTTC. Amino acid sequence: CASSSIRDRLADEQFF.